The clone carrying this T cell receptor beta chain was picked up many times. Its antigen is unidentified. Two-round multiplex PCR on genomic DNA was the method by which TCR beta CDR3 was amplified. It was primers specific to each TRBV and TRBJ gene that first-round PCR used. MiXCR, run by TCRdb on the multiplex PCR reads, gives a single entry per CDR3 protein. The repertoire includes around 16,000 distinct CDR3 sequences, 15% to 20% of them detected once, and around 40% sits in the top ten. Germline V CDR1 and CDR2: ENHRY, SYGVKD. J was trimmed by 6 bases and V by 0 bases; bases with no gene match: 3. The CDR3 is made up of 15 amino acids. This specimen comes from a study of prognosis after radiotherapy for stage I lung cancer. Study-level background: Histology showed adenocarcinoma in 12 to 13 patients versus squamous cell carcinoma in seven. Stereotactic body radiotherapy was never combined with concurrent therapy in any patient. Whole-study results and caveats: Stereotactic body radiation therapy was followed by a fall in unique TCR clone counts, with a median of approximately 10,000 versus 7,000. Reportedly, TRBV and TRBJ gene usage differed by presence of metastases in patients.

This TCR derives from a donor aged 50 or older with non-small cell lung cancer. The chain uses TRBV10-3 and TRBJ1-5, with 9 nucleotides matching TRBD1. The specimen was PBMCs, collected before or after stereotactic body radiation therapy (not recorded which). CDR3: CAISESTGGGQPQHF. CDR3 coding DNA: TGTGCCATCAGTGAGTCAACAGGGGGCGGTCAGCCCCAGCATTTT.